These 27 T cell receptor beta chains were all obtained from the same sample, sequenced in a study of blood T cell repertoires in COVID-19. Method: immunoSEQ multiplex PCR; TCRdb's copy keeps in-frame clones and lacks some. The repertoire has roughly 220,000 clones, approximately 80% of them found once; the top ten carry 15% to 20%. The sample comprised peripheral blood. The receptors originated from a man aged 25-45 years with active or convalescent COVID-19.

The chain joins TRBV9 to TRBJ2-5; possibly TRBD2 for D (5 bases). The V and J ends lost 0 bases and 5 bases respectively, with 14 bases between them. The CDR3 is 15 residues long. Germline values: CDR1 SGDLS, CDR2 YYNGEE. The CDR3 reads CASSVDPGSQETQYF. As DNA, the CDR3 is TGTGCCAGCAGCGTAGACCCGGGGTCTCAGGAGACCCAGTACTTC.

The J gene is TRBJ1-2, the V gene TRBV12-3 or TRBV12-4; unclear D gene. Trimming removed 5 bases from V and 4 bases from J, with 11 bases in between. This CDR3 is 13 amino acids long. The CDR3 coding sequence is TGTGCCAGCAGTCCCCAGGCTCGCTATGGCTACACCTTC. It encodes CASSPQARYGYTF.

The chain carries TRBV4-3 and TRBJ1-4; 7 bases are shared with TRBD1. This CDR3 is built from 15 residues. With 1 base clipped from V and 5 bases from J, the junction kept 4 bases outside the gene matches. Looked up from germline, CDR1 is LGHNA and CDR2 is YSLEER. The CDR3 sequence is CASSQGTGLNEKLFF. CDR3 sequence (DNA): TGCGCCAGCAGCCAAGGGACAGGACTGAATGAAAAACTGTTTTTT.

The CDR3 sequence: CASTGTGNTIYF. The CDR3 nucleotides read TGTGCCAGCACAGGGACTGGAAACACCATATATTTT. This rearrangement joins TRBV12-1 to TRBJ1-3; the table's D call, TRBD1, was not checked against the DNA. TRBV12-1 is designated a pseudogene. The CDR3 length is 12 residues.

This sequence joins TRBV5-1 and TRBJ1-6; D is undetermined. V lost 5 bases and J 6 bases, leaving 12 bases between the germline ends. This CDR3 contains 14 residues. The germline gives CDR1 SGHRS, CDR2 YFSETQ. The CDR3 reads CASRLTATNSPLHF. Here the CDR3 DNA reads TGCGCCAGCAGACTGACTGCTACTAATTCACCCCTCCACTTT.

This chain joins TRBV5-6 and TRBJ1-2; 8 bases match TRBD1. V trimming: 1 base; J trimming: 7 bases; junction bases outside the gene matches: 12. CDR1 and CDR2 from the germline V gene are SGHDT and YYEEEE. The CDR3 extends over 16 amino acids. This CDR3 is CASSLLSSGGAGGYTF. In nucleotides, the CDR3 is TGTGCCAGCAGCTTGCTTTCTTCAGGGGGCGCCGGTGGCTACACCTTC.

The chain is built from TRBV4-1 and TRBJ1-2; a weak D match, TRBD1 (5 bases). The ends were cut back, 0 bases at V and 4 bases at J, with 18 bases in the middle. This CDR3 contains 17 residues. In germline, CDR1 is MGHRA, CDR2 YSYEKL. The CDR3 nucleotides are TGCGCCAGCAGCCAAGATTTTTCGGGGGAAACTCTCTATGGCTACACCTTC. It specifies CASSQDFSGETLYGYTF.

CDR3 sequence: CASSLAAKISSPLHF. CDR3 DNA sequence: TGTGCCAGCAGCTTAGCGGCCAAAATTTCTTCACCCCTCCACTTT. The V call is TRBV7-8, the J call TRBJ1-6; D is unresolved. This CDR3 is built from 15 residues. CDR1 SGHVS and CDR2 FQNEAQ come from the germline V gene. The V end was cut by 0 bases, the J end by 9 bases, with 12 bases between.

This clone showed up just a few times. The DNA of the CDR3 is TGTGCCACCAGTCCAGGGACAGAGAACACCGGGGAGCTGTTTTTT. It encodes CATSPGTENTGELFF. This chain joins TRBV15 and TRBJ2-2, with 7 bases aligning to TRBD1. Germline V gene data show CDR1 as LNHNV and CDR2 as YYDKDF (reference sequence). With V trimmed by 6 bases and J by 1 base, 5 bases remained unmatched. The CDR3 runs 15 residues.

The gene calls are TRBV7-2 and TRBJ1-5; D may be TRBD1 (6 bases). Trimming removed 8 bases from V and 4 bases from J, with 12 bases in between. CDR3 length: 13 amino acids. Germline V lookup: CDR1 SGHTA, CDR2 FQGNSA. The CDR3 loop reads CASGTRGNQPQHF. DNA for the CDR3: TGTGCCAGCGGCACCAGGGGAAATCAGCCCCAGCATTTT.

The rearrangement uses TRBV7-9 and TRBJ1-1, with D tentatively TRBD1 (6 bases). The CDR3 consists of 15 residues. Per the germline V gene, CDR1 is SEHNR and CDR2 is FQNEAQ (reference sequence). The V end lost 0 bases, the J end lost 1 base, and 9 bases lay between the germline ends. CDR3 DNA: TGTGCCAGCAGCTTAGCACCGGGACAGAACACTGAAGCTTTCTTT. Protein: CASSLAPGQNTEAFF.

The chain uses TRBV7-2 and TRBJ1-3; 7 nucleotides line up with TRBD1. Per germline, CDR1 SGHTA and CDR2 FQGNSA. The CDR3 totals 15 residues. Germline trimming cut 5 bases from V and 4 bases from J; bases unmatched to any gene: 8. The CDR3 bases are TGTGCCAGCAGCCCTCCGACAGGGACCGGAAACACCATATATTTT. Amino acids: CASSPPTGTGNTIYF. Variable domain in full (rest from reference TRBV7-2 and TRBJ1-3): GAGVSQSPSNKVTEKGKDVELRCDPISGHTALYWYRQSLGQGLEFLIYFQGNSAPDKSGLPSDRFSAERTGGSVSTLTIQRTQQEDSAVYLCASSPPTGTGNTIYFGEGSWLTVV.

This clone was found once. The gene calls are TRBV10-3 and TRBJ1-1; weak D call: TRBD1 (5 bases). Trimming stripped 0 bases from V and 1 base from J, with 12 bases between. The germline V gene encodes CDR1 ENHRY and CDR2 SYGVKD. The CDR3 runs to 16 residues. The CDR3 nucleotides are TGTGCCATCAGTGAGTCGACGGGACTGCCGAACACTGAAGCTTTCTTT. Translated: CAISESTGLPNTEAFF.

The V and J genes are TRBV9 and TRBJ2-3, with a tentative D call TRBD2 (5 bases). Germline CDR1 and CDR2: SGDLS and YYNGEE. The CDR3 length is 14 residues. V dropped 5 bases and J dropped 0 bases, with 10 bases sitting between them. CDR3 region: CASSERFSTDTQYF. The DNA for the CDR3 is TGTGCCAGCAGTGAGCGGTTCAGCACAGATACGCAGTATTTT.

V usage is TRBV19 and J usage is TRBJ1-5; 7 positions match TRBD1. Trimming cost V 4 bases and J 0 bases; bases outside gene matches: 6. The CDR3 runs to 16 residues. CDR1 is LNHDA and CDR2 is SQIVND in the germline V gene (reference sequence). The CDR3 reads CASSRRTGNSNQPQHF. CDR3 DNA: TGTGCCAGTAGTAGGCGGACAGGAAATAGCAATCAGCCCCAGCATTTT.

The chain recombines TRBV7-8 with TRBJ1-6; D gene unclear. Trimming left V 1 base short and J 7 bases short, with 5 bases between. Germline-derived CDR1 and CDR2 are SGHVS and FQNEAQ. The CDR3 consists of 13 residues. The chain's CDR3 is CASSLGRNSPLHF. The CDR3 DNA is TGTGCCAGCAGCTTAGGCAGGAATTCACCCCTCCACTTT.

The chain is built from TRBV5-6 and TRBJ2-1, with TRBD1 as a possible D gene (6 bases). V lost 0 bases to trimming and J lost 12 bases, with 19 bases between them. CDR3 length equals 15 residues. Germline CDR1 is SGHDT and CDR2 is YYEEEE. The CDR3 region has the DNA TGTGCCAGCAGCTTGGGCACACTCCGGGACATCGGGCAGTTCTTC. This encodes CASSLGTLRDIGQFF.

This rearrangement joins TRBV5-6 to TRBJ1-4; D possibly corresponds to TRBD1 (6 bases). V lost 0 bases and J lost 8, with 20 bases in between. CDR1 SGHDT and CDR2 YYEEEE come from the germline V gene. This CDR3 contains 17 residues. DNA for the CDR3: TGTGCCAGCAGCTTGGCCGGGACACCCCTAATGGGAGAAAAACTGTTTTTT. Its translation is CASSLAGTPLMGEKLFF.

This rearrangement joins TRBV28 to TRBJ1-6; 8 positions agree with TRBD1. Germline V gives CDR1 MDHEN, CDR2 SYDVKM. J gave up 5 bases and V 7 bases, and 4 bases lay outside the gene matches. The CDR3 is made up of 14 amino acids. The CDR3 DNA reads TGTGCCAGCATTTGGGACAGGAATAATTCACCCCTCCACTTT. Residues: CASIWDRNNSPLHF.

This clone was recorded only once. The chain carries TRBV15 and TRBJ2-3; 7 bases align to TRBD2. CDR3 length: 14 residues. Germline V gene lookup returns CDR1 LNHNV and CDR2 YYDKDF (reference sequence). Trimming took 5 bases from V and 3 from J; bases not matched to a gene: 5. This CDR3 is CATSAAGETDTQYF. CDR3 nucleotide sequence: TGTGCCACCAGCGCGGCGGGAGAGACAGATACGCAGTATTTT.

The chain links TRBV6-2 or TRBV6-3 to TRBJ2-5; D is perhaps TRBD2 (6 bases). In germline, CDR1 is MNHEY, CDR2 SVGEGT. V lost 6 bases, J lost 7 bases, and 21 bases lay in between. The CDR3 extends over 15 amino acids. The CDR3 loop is CASSSSFREVGTQYF. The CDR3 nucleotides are TGTGCCAGCAGCTCCTCTTTCAGGGAGGTGGGGACCCAGTACTTC.

The CDR3 spells CASSLAAGTTSYEQYF. The CDR3 nucleotides read TGCGCCAGCAGCTTGGCGGCGGGCACTACCTCCTACGAGCAGTACTTC. The chain is built from TRBV5-1 and TRBJ2-7; D perhaps matches TRBD2 (5 bases). The germline CDR1 and CDR2 sequences are SGHRS and YFSETQ. The ends were cut back, 0 bases at V and 0 bases at J, with 13 bases in the middle. This CDR3 is built from 16 residues. Using reference TRBV5-1 and TRBJ2-7 for the parts outside the CDR3, the full variable domain is KAGVTQTPRYLIKTRGQQVTLSCSPISGHRSVSWYQQTPGQGLQFLFEYFSETQRNKGNFPGRFSGRQFSNSRSEMNVSTLELGDSALYLCASSLAAGTTSYEQYFGPGTRLTVT.

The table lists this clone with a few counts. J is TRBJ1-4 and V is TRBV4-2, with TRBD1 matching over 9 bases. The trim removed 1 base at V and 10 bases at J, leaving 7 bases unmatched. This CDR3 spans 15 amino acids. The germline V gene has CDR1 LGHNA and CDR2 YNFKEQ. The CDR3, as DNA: TGTGCCAGCAGCCAAGCAGCGGGACAGGGTGGAAAACTGTTTTTT. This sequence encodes CASSQAAGQGGKLFF.

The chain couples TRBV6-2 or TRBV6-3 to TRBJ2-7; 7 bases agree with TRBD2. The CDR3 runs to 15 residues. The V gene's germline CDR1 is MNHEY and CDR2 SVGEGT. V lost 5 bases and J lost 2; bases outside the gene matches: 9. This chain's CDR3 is CASSLTGGTAYEQYF. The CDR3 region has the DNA TGTGCCAGCAGTCTCACCGGGGGGACTGCCTACGAGCAGTACTTC.

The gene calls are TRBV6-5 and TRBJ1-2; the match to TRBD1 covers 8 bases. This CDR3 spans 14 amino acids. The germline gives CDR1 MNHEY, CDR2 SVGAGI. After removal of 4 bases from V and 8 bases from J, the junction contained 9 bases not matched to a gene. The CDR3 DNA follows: TGTGCCAGCAGTTTGAAGACAGGGGCCAGCGGCTACACCTTC. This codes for CASSLKTGASGYTF.

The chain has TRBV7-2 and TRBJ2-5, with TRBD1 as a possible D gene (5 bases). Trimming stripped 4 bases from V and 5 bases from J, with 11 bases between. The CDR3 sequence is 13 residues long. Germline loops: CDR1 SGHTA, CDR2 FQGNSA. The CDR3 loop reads CASSSLGLETQYF. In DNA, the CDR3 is TGTGCCAGCAGCTCTCTGGGGCTGGAGACCCAGTACTTC.

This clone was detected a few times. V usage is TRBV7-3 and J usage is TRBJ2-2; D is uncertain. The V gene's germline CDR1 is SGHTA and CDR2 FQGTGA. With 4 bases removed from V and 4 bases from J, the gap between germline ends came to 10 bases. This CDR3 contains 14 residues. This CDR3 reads CASSSQPGTGELFF. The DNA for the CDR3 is TGTGCCAGCAGCTCCCAGCCGGGCACCGGGGAGCTGTTTTTT.